This T cell receptor beta chain was obtained from a study of blood T cell repertoires in COVID-19. There are 15 residues in the CDR3. Trimming cost V 3 bases and J 5 bases; bases outside gene matches: 10. The germline V gene has CDR1 LNHDA and CDR2 SQIVND (reference sequence). Per the original methods: Quantification of nucleated cells was approximated via reference gene primer amplification. Repertoires were generated with immunoSEQ multiplex PCR, while TCRdb's copy carries only in-frame clones and drops some. The V and J calls and clone size are taken from that table; D and trimming were inferred from the DNA. Here the sample spans 150,000 to 200,000 clones, 86% being singletons.

The TCR originated in a woman aged 55-70 years with COVID-19, enrolled during active disease. The chain joins TRBV19 to TRBJ2-7; 7 nucleotides match TRBD1. The sequencing input was peripheral blood. In DNA, the CDR3 is TGTGCCAGTAGTATGTCGGGACAGAGCAACCACGAGCAGTACTTC. Translation: CASSMSGQSNHEQYF. The full variable domain, completed using reference TRBV19 and TRBJ2-7, is DGGITQSPKYLFRKEGQNVTLSCEQNLNHDAMYWYRQDPGQGLRLIYYSQIVNDFQKGDIAEGYSVSREKKESFPLTVTSAQKNPTAFYLCASSMSGQSNHEQYFGPGTRLTVT.